This T cell receptor beta chain was found in a study of CD8 T cells in ankylosing spondylitis. Germline-derived CDR1 and CDR2 are MNHEY and SVGAGI. Trimming cost V 6 bases and J 6 bases, with 7 bases left between them. The CDR3 totals 11 residues. Quantitative molecular-barcoded 5'-RACE generated the TCR beta libraries. TCRdb independently ran MiXCR on the 5' RACE reads; one entry per CDR3 protein. Counted here are 30,000 to 45,000 distinct CDR3 sequences, roughly 13% occurring once; the ten biggest clones make up more than 25%. Remarks on this clonotype: As yet, its antigen is unknown.

Regarding the study as a whole: What appeared characteristic of ankylosing spondylitis blood was a TCR beta motif of fewer than ten highly homologous variants. There were earlier reports of some motif variants in reactive arthritis synovial fluid and blood.

Sequencing was performed on synovial fluid, either unsorted or a sorted T cell fraction (not recorded which). The gene calls are TRBV6-5 and TRBJ2-3; D is unresolved. This sequence was found in a male donor with ankylosing spondylitis. CDR3 bases: TGTGCCAGCAGACAGTCCGATACGCAGTATTTT. It translates to CASRQSDTQYF.